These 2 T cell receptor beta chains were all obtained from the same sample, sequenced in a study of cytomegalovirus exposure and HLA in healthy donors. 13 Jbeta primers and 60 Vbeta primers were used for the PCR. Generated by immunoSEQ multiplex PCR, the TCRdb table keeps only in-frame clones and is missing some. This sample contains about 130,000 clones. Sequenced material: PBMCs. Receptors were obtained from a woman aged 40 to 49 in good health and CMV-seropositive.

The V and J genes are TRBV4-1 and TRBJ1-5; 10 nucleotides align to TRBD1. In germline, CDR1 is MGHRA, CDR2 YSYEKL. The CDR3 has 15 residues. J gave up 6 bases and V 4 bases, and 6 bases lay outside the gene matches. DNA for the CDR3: TGCGCCAGCAGCCGAGCGGGACAGGGGCTTCAGCCCCAGCATTTT. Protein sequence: CASSRAGQGLQPQHF.

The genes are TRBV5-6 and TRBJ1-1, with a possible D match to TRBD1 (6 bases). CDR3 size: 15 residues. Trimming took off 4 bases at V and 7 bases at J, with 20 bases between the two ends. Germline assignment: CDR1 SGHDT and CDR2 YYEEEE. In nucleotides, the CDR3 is TGTGCCAGCAGCATACTCCGGACAGTTCTTATTGAAGCTTTCTTT. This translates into CASSILRTVLIEAFF.